These T cell receptor beta chains were read from a single sample in a study of blood T cell repertoires in COVID-19. Repertoires were generated with immunoSEQ multiplex PCR, while TCRdb's copy carries only in-frame clones and drops some. The sample lists roughly 150,000 clones; around 82% were seen once. The sequencing input was peripheral blood. All receptors come from a man in his 70s with active or convalescent COVID-19. The CDR3 runs from the conserved cysteine through the conserved F or W. A D gene is named only where the DNA matches it firmly. Where a row states a size, it is once, few, many or the class of an expanded clone; other rows omit it.

TRBV7-6	-	TRBJ2-2	-	TGTGCCAGCAGCTTCAGGGGCACGAACACCGGGGAGCTGTTTTTT	CASSFRGTNTGELFF
TRBV5-6	-	TRBJ1-6	TRBD1	TGTGCCAGCAGCTTGGGGACAGGGGGGGGACCCCTCCACTTT	CASSLGTGGGPLHF
TRBV7-9	-	TRBJ2-1	-	TGTGCCAGCAGCTCCTTCAGGGAAAATGAGCAGTTCTTC	CASSSFRENEQFF
TRBV6-5	once	TRBJ2-7	-	TGTGCCAGCAGCCGCCGTTTGACAGTCTCCTACGAGCAGTACTTC	CASSRRLTVSYEQYF
TRBV28	-	TRBJ2-3	-	TGTGCCAGCAGCCCCGGGGGTTTGGCAGATACGCAGTATTTT	CASSPGGLADTQYF
TRBV10-3	-	TRBJ1-1	TRBD1	TGTGCCATCAAGAAACAGGGGGGAAACACTGAAGCTTTCTTT	CAIKKQGGNTEAFF
TRBV7-2	-	TRBJ1-1	-	TGTGCCAGCAGCCCCTTGGGGGCCCCAAACACTGAAGCTTTCTTT	CASSPLGAPNTEAFF
TRBV4-3	once	TRBJ1-4	TRBD1	TGCGCCAGCAGCCAAGCACCGGGACAGGTGAATGAAAAACTGTTTTTT	CASSQAPGQVNEKLFF
TRBV7-9	-	TRBJ2-1	TRBD2	TGTGCCAGCAGCTTAGGGGGCGGGAGGGCCCTTAGGGAGCAGTTCTTC	CASSLGGGRALREQFF
TRBV27	-	TRBJ2-7	-	TGTGCCAGCAGTTTACCGGGAACCTACGAGCAGTACTTC	CASSLPGTYEQYF
TRBV28	-	TRBJ2-7	-	TGTGCCAGCACCAAGCCCGGGACGGGAGCCTACGAGCAGTACTTC	CASTKPGTGAYEQYF
TRBV2	-	TRBJ2-2	TRBD1	TGTGCCAGCACAGACGGGACAGGGCGCACCGGGGAGCTGTTTTTT	CASTDGTGRTGELFF
TRBV28	-	TRBJ2-7	-	TGTGCCAGCAGTTTGACAGCTCTCTCCTACGAGCAGTACTTC	CASSLTALSYEQYF
TRBV6-6	-	TRBJ1-1	TRBD1	TGTGCCAGCAGCCCGACAGGGATCGACACTGAAGCTTTCTTT	CASSPTGIDTEAFF
TRBV6-1	-	TRBJ1-1	TRBD1	TGTGCCAGCAGTGTCTACAGTCCGGGACAGTTGGCTGAAGCTTTCTTT	CASSVYSPGQLAEAFF
TRBV7-2	many	TRBJ2-3	TRBD2	TGTGCCAGCAGCATTGGACTAGCGGGAGGGCCGGGGAGCCTAGATACGCAGTATTTT	CASSIGLAGGPGSLDTQYF
TRBV7-2	-	TRBJ1-1	-	TGTGCCAGCAGCCGGCTTGACAGAACGAACACTGAAGCTTTCTTT	CASSRLDRTNTEAFF
TRBV11-3	-	TRBJ2-7	-	TGTGCCAGCAGCTTAGGCGGGAAATCCTACGAGCAGTACTTC	CASSLGGKSYEQYF
TRBV6-6	-	TRBJ2-2	TRBD2	TGTGCCAGCAGTTACTCGCGGGGGGCCGGGGAGCTGTTTTTT	CASSYSRGAGELFF
TRBV4-1	-	TRBJ1-3	-	TGCGCCAGCAGCTCTGACAGCTCTGGAAACACCATATATTTT	CASSSDSSGNTIYF
TRBV7-7	-	TRBJ2-5	-	TGTGCCAGCAGCCCAGGAGGAGGAGAGACCCAGTACTTC	CASSPGGGETQYF
TRBV6-1	-	TRBJ2-7	TRBD2	TGTGCCAGCAGTGAACGGGGGGACGGGACGTACGAGCAGTACTTC	CASSERGDGTYEQYF
TRBV5-1	-	TRBJ2-2	TRBD1	TGCGCCACCGCACCCTACACAGGGGCCACCGGGGAGCTGTTTTTT	CATAPYTGATGELFF
TRBV12-3/TRBV12-4	-	TRBJ1-1	-	TGTGCCAGCAGTCCCACAGGGAGCACTGAAGCTTTCTTT	CASSPTGSTEAFF
TRBV11-2	-	TRBJ1-2	TRBD1	TGTGCCAGCAGCTTCCCCGCAGGGGGCCATGGCTACACCTTC	CASSFPAGGHGYTF
TRBV4-1	-	TRBJ1-2	-	TGCGCCAGCAGCCAAGATCGGAGGTATGGCTACACCTTC	CASSQDRRYGYTF
TRBV30	many	TRBJ2-2	TRBD2	TGTGCCTGGAAGGGAGGACTAGCGGCGAACACCGGGGAGCTGTTTTTT	CAWKGGLAANTGELFF
TRBV28	-	TRBJ1-5	-	TGTGCCAGCGAGGGCAGCAATCAGCCCCAGCATTTT	CASEGSNQPQHF
TRBV5-1	-	TRBJ2-7	TRBD1	TGCGCCAGCAGCGCGGCGGACAGGTTGTTCTACGAGCAGTACTTC	CASSAADRLFYEQYF
TRBV25-1	-	TRBJ2-2	TRBD1	TGTGCCAGCAAGGGCAGGGGGCAGGACACCGGGGAGCTGTTTTTT	CASKGRGQDTGELFF
TRBV10-3	-	TRBJ2-1	-	TGTGCCATCAGTGATTTAAACAGCTACTACAATGAGCAGTTCTTC	CAISDLNSYYNEQFF
TRBV3-1/TRBV3-2	-	TRBJ1-4	TRBD1	TGTGCCAGCAGCCCCGGGACAGGGGGTGAAAAACTGTTTTTT	CASSPGTGGEKLFF
TRBV11-3	-	TRBJ2-4	TRBD1	TGTGCCAGCAGTTCTGGGACAGGGGACATTCAGTACTTC	CASSSGTGDIQYF
TRBV18	-	TRBJ2-3	TRBD1	TGTGCCAGCTCCCGTCGACAGGGAAGCACAGATACGCAGTATTTT	CASSRRQGSTDTQYF
TRBV19	-	TRBJ2-7	TRBD2	TGTGCCAGTAGGGATACTAGCGGGCCTCTCTACGAGCAGTACTTC	CASRDTSGPLYEQYF
TRBV18	few	TRBJ2-7	-	TGTGCCAGCTCACCACCGTCCAGTTACGAGCAGTACTTC	CASSPPSSYEQYF
TRBV7-9	-	TRBJ2-7	TRBD1	TGTGCCAGCAGCTTACTCCCGACAGGGGGCTACGAGCAGTACTTC	CASSLLPTGGYEQYF
TRBV15	-	TRBJ1-2	-	TGTGCCACCAGCAGAGATGGAGGACAGCCTAACTATGGCTACACCTTC	CATSRDGGQPNYGYTF
TRBV7-8	-	TRBJ1-1	TRBD1	TGTGCCAGCAGCCCCAACAGGGGCGACACTGAAGCTTTCTTT	CASSPNRGDTEAFF
TRBV9	-	TRBJ2-1	-	TGTGCCAGCAGCTTTCGGGACAATGAGCAGTTCTTC	CASSFRDNEQFF
TRBV5-5	-	TRBJ2-2	TRBD1	TGTGCCAGCAGCTTGGGCCCTACGGACAGGGGCCACCTGATAGCCGGGGAGCTGTTTTTT	CASSLGPTDRGHLIAGELFF
TRBV29-1	-	TRBJ1-2	TRBD1	TGCAGCGTTGAAGGGACAGGGGGCCATTATGGCTACACCTTC	CSVEGTGGHYGYTF
TRBV11-2	-	TRBJ1-3	-	TGTGCCAGCAGAATGGGAGGGGGAAACACCATATATTTT	CASRMGGGNTIYF
TRBV6-4	-	TRBJ1-2	-	TGTGCCAGCAGGTGGGGTCAGGGATATGGCTACACCTTC	CASRWGQGYGYTF
TRBV7-6	few	TRBJ1-2	-	TGTGCCAGCAGCGAGCGCGGCAGGGTCGGCTACACCTTC	CASSERGRVGYTF
TRBV5-1	-	TRBJ2-7	-	TGCGCCAGCAGCCGAGGGGCAGGGGATACCTACGAGCAGTACTTC	CASSRGAGDTYEQYF
TRBV7-2	few	TRBJ1-1	TRBD1	TGTGCCAGCAGCTTCTCCGGGACAGGGGCCATGAACACTGAAGCTTTCTTT	CASSFSGTGAMNTEAFF
TRBV30	-	TRBJ1-1	-	TGTGCCTGGGCGTTGAACACTGAAGCTTTCTTT	CAWALNTEAFF
TRBV6-5	-	TRBJ2-2	-	TGTGCCAGCAGTTACTCTTCGACAGGGAACACCGGGGAGCTGTTTTTT	CASSYSSTGNTGELFF
TRBV2	-	TRBJ1-5	TRBD1	TGTGCCAGCAGGGAAAGACAGGGGGTGAGTCGGCTTGGCAATCAGCCCCAGCATTTT	CASRERQGVSRLGNQPQHF
TRBV7-3	-	TRBJ2-2	-	TGTGCCAGCAGCTTAACGTTGAGTGTCACCGGGGAGCTGTTTTTT	CASSLTLSVTGELFF
TRBV3-1/TRBV3-2	-	TRBJ1-3	-	TGTGCCAGCAGCCAAGAAACGGGAACAGAGAGCCTCTCTGGAAACACCATATATTTT	CASSQETGTESLSGNTIYF
TRBV24-1	-	TRBJ2-1	TRBD2	TGTGCCACCAGTGATCAACTAGCGGGAGTTAGGTTCGGCTCCTACAATGAGCAGTTCTTC	CATSDQLAGVRFGSYNEQFF
TRBV5-1	-	TRBJ1-1	TRBD1	TGCGCCAGCAGCCAAAACCGACAGGGGTCGAACACTGAAGCTTTCTTT	CASSQNRQGSNTEAFF
TRBV10-3	-	TRBJ1-2	-	TGTGCCATCAGTGAGTCGAAACAGTTGCCTGGCTACACCTTC	CAISESKQLPGYTF
TRBV19	few	TRBJ2-2	TRBD2	TGTGCCAGTAGTACACTAGCGGGAGGGCACACCGGGGAGCTGTTTTTT	CASSTLAGGHTGELFF